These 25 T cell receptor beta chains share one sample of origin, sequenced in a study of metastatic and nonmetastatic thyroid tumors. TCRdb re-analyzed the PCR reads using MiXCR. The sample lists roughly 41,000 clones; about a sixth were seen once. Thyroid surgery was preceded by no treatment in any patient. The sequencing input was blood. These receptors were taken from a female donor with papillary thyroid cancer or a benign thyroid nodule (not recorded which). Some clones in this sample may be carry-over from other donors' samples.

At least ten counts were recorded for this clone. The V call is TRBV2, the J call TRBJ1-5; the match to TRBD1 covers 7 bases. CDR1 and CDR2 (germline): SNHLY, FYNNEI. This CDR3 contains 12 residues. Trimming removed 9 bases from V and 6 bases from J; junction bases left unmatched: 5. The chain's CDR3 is CASRQGGQPQHF. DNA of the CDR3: TGTGCCAGTAGACAGGGAGGTCAGCCCCAGCATTTT. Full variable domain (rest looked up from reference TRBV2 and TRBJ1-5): EPEVTQTPSHQVTQMGQEVILRCVPISNHLYFYWYRQILGQKVEFLVSFYNNEISEKSEIFDDQFSVERPDGSNFTLKIRSTKLEDSAMYFCASRQGGQPQHFGDGTRLSIL.

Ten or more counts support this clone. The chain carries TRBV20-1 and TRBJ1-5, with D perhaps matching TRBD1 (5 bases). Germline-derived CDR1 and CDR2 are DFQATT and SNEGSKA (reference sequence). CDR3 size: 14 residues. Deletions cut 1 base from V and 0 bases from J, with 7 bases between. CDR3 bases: TGCAGTGCTAGAGCCGGGGGTAGCAATCAGCCCCAGCATTTT. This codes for CSARAGGSNQPQHF.

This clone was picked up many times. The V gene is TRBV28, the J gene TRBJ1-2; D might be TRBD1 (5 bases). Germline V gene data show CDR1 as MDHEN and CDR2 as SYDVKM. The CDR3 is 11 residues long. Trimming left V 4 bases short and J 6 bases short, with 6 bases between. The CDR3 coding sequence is TGTGCCAGCAGTTCGGACAATGGCTACACCTTC. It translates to CASSSDNGYTF.

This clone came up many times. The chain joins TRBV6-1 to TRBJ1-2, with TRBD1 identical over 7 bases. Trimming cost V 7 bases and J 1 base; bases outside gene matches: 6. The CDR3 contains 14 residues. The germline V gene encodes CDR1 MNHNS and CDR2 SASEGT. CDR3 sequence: CASTQGGGNYGYTF. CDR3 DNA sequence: TGTGCCAGCACTCAGGGGGGCGGTAACTATGGCTACACCTTC.

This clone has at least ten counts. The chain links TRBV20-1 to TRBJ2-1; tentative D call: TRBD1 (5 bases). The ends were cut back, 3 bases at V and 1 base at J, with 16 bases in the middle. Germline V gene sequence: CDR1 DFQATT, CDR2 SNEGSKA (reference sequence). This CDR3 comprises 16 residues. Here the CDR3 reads CSASGPHQGSYNEQFF. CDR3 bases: TGCAGTGCTAGTGGTCCCCATCAGGGATCCTACAATGAGCAGTTCTTC.

The CDR3 DNA reads as TGCGCCAGCAGCTCGGGACAGGGTTTGGCTTCTGCTAATGAAAAACTGTTTTTT. Amino acids: CASSSGQGLASANEKLFF. The chain has TRBV5-1 and TRBJ1-4, with TRBD1 matching over 9 bases. The CDR3 runs to 18 residues. The V gene's germline CDR1 is SGHRS and CDR2 YFSETQ. V trimming: 3 bases; J trimming: 3 bases; junction bases outside the gene matches: 12.

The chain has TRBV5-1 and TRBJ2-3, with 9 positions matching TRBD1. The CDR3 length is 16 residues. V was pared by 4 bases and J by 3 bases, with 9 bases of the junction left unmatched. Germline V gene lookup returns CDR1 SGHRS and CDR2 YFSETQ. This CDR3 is CASSLRLDRGTDTQYF. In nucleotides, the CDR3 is TGCGCCAGCAGCCTGAGGTTAGACAGGGGGACAGATACGCAGTATTTT.

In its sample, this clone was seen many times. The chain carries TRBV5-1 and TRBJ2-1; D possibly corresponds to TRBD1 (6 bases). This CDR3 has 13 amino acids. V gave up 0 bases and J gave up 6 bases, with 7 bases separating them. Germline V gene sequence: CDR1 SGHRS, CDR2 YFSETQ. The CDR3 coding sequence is TGCGCCAGCAGCTTGGTAGGGGGCAATGAGCAGTTCTTC. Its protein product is CASSLVGGNEQFF. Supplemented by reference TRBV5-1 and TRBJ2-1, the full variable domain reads KAGVTQTPRYLIKTRGQQVTLSCSPISGHRSVSWYQQTPGQGLQFLFEYFSETQRNKGNFPGRFSGRQFSNSRSEMNVSTLELGDSALYLCASSLVGGNEQFFGPGTRLTVL.

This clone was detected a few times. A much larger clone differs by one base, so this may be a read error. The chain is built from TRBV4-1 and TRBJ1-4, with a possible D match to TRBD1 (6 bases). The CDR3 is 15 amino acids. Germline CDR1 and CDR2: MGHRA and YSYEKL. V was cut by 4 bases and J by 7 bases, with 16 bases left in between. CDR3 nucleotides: TGCGCCAGCAGCCCCCCTGTCCAGGGGAGTGAAAAACTGTTTTTT. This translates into CASSPPVQGSEKLFF.

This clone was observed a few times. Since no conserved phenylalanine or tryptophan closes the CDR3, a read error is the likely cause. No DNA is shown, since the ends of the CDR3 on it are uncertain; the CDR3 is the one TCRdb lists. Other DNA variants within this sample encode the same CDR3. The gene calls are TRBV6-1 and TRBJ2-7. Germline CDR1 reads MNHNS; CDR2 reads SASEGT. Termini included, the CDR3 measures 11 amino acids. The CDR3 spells CASSDAYEQYL.

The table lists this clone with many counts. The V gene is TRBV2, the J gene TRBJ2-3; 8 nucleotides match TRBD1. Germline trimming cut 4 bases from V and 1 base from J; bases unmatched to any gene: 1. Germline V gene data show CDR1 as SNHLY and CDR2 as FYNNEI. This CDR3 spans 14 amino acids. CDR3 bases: TGTGCCAGCAGTGGGGGACAGGGCACAGATACGCAGTATTTT. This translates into CASSGGQGTDTQYF.

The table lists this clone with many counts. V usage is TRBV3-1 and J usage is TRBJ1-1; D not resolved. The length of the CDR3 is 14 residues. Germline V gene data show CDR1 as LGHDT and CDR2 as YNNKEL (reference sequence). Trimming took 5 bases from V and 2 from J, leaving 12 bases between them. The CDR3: CASSDKLGNTEAFF. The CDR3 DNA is TGTGCCAGCAGCGACAAACTCGGAAACACTGAAGCTTTCTTT.

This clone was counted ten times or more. The CDR3 DNA sequence: TGCGCCAGCAGCTTGGTGGTAGCGGGGGGACAAGAGACCCAGTACTTC. This codes for CASSLVVAGGQETQYF. This chain links TRBV5-1 with TRBJ2-5, with 10 nucleotides matching TRBD2. This CDR3 contains 16 residues. V was pared by 0 bases and J by 2 bases, with 4 bases of the junction left unmatched. Germline lookup yields CDR1 SGHRS and CDR2 YFSETQ.

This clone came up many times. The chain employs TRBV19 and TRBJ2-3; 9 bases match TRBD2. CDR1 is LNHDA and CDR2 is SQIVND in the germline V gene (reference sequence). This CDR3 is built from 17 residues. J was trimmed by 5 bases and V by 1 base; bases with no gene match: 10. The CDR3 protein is CASSIARAGGRGDTQYF. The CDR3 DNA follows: TGTGCCAGTAGTATAGCACGAGCGGGAGGCCGGGGAGATACGCAGTATTTT.

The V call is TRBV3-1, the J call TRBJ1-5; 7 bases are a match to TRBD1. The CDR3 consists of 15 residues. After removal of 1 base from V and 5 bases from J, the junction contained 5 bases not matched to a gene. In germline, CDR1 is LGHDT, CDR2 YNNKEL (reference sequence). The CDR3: CASSQGQGGHQPQHF. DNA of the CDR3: TGTGCCAGCAGCCAAGGACAGGGAGGACATCAGCCCCAGCATTTT. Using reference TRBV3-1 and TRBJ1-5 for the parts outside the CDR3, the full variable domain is DTAVSQTPKYLVTQMGNDKSIKCEQNLGHDTMYWYKQDSKKFLKIMFSYNNKELIINETVPNRFSPKSPDKAHLNLHINSLELGDSAVYFCASSQGQGGHQPQHFGDGTRLSIL.

This CDR3 is CASSPGTGGNEQFF. The CDR3 nucleotides read TGTGCCAGCAGTCCGGGGACAGGGGGGAATGAGCAGTTCTTC. The rearrangement joins TRBV27 to TRBJ2-1; 11 bases match TRBD1. Unmatched junction bases numbered 4, after V lost 5 bases and J lost 7 bases. Germline loops: CDR1 MNHEY, CDR2 SMNVEV (reference sequence). The CDR3 covers 14 residues.

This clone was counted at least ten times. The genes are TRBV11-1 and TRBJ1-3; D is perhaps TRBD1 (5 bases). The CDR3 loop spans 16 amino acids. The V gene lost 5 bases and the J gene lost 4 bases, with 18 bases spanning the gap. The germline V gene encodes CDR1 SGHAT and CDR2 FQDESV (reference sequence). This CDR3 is CASSGPGGGRGNTIYF. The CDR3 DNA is TGTGCCAGCAGCGGCCCAGGTGGGGGACGCGGAAACACCATATATTTT.

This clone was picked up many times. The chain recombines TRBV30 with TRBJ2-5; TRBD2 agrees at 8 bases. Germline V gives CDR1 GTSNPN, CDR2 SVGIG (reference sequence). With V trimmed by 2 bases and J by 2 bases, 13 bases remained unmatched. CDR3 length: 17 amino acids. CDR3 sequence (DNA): TGTGCCTGGAGTCTATTAGGGACTAGTTTCGGTCAAGAGACCCAGTACTTC. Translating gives CAWSLLGTSFGQETQYF.

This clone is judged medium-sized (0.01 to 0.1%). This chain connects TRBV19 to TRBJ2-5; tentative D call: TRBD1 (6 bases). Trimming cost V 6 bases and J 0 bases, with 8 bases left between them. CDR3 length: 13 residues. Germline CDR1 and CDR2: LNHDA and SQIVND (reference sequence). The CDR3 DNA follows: TGTGCCAGTAGCGGACAGAACCAAGAGACCCAGTACTTC. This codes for CASSGQNQETQYF.

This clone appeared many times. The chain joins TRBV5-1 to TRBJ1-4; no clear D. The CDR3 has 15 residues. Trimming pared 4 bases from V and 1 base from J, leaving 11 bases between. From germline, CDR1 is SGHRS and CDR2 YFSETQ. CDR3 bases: TGCGCCAGCAGCCACAACGGGAAAACTAATGAAAAACTGTTTTTT. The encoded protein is CASSHNGKTNEKLFF.

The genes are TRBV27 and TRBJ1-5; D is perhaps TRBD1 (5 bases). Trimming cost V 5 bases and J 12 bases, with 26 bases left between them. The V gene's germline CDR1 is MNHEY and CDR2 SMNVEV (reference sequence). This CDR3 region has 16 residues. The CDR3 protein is CASSLRPGGRNQLQHF. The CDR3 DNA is TGTGCCAGCAGTCTACGACCGGGGGGAAGGAATCAACTCCAGCATTTT.

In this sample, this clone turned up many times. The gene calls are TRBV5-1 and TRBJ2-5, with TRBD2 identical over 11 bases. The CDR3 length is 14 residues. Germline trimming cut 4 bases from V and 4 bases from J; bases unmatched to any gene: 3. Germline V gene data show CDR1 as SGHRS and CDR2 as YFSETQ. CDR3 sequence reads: CASSELAGAETQYF. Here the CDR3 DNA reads TGCGCCAGCAGCGAACTAGCGGGAGCAGAGACCCAGTACTTC. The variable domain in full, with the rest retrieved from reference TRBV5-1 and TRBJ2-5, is KAGVTQTPRYLIKTRGQQVTLSCSPISGHRSVSWYQQTPGQGLQFLFEYFSETQRNKGNFPGRFSGRQFSNSRSEMNVSTLELGDSALYLCASSELAGAETQYFGPGTRLLVL.

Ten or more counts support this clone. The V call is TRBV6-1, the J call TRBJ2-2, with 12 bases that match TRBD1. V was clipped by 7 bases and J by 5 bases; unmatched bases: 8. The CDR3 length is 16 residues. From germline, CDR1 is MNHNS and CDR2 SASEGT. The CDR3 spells CASTKGQGASTGELFF. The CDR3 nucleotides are TGTGCCAGCACTAAGGGACAGGGGGCTTCTACCGGGGAGCTGTTTTTT.

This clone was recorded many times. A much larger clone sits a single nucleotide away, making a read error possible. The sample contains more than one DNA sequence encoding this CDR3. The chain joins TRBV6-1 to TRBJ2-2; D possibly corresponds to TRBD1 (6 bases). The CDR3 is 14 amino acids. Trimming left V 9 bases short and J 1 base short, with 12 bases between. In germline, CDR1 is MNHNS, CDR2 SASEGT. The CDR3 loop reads CASSSGQNTGELFF. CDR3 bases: TGTGCCAGTAGTTCGGGACAGAACACCGGGGAGCTGTTTTTT.

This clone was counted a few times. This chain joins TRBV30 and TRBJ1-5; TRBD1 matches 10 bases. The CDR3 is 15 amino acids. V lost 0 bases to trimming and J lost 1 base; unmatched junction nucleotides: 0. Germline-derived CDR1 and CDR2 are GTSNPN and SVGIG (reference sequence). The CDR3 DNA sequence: TGTGCCTGGAGTGTGGGACAGGGGAGCAATCAGCCCCAGCATTTT. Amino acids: CAWSVGQGSNQPQHF.